One sample yielded the 4 T cell receptor beta chains listed below, sequenced in a study of T cell responses to AZD1222 COVID-19 vaccine. The method was immunoSEQ multiplex PCR; TCRdb's version includes in-frame clones alone and lacks a portion of them. Here the sample spans 45,000 or so clones, 65% to 85% being singletons. The sample here was peripheral blood, taken on day 0 of AZD1222 vaccination. These receptors originate from an adult in good health.

This clone is a singleton in its sample. The genes are TRBV24-1 and TRBJ1-2, with 12 bases identical to TRBD1. The J segment lost 3 bases and the V segment lost 2 bases, leaving 6 bases of the junction unmatched. The length of the CDR3 is 17 residues. Germline CDR1 and CDR2: KGHDR and SFDVKD. The CDR3 is CATSDSGTGGTYYGYTF. The CDR3 nucleotides are TGTGCCACCAGTGATTCCGGGACAGGGGGCACGTACTATGGCTACACCTTC.

This chain uses TRBV28 with TRBJ2-7; the D gene is possibly TRBD1 (5 bases). From germline, CDR1 is MDHEN and CDR2 SYDVKM. The CDR3 has 15 residues. V was cut by 1 base and J by 0 bases, with 10 bases left in between. The CDR3 reads CASSLFGASSYEQYF. In DNA, the CDR3 is TGTGCCAGCAGTTTATTTGGGGCAAGCTCCTACGAGCAGTACTTC.

The rearrangement links TRBV6-5 to TRBJ2-7; 7 positions agree with TRBD2. This CDR3 has 15 amino acids. Unmatched junction bases numbered 5, after V lost 0 bases and J lost 3 bases. CDR1 and CDR2 (germline): MNHEY, SVGAGI. The CDR3 nucleotides read TGTGCCAGCAGTTACTCGGGGGGGACCGGCTACGAGCAGTACTTC. Amino acid sequence: CASSYSGGTGYEQYF.

V gene TRBV6-5 combines with J gene TRBJ2-2; no reliable D call. The CDR3 is 12 residues long. The ends were cut back, 7 bases at V and 3 bases at J, with 6 bases in the middle. Germline CDR1 and CDR2: MNHEY and SVGAGI. The CDR3 coding sequence is TGTGCCAGCACTTGGTACACCGGGGAGCTGTTTTTT. Encoded protein: CASTWYTGELFF.